The 21 T cell receptor beta chains presented below share a single source sample, sequenced in a study of T-cell memory formation after mild COVID-19. TCRdb independently ran MiXCR on the 5' RACE reads; one entry per CDR3 protein. This table holds a few hundred thousand distinct CDR3 sequences, 24% found once. Sequencing was carried out using PBMCs or a T cell subset sorted from them (not recorded which). Receptors were obtained from an adult woman who had mild COVID-19 (a few samples of this study predate the infection). Cell type and time point are not known.

This chain connects TRBV6-1 to TRBJ2-7, with 7 bases identical to TRBD2. This CDR3 contains 15 residues. Germline CDR1 is MNHNS and CDR2 is SASEGT. J gave up 3 bases and V 3 bases, and 8 bases lay outside the gene matches. The CDR3 protein is CASSERDGRSYEQYF. CDR3 sequence (DNA): TGTGCCAGCAGTGAGCGGGACGGGAGGAGCTACGAGCAGTACTTC.

This clonotype was seen more than once but under ten times. J is TRBJ1-1 and V is TRBV7-6; D is unclear. Germline CDR1 reads SGHVS; CDR2 reads FNYEAQ. The CDR3 contains 13 residues. The V gene lost 5 bases and the J gene lost 0 bases, with 7 bases spanning the gap. In DNA form, the CDR3 reads TGTGCCAGCAGCAACATACTGAACACTGAAGCTTTCTTT. It encodes CASSNILNTEAFF.

This chain uses TRBV20-1 with TRBJ1-1; 7 bases align to TRBD1. The germline V gene has CDR1 DFQATT and CDR2 SNEGSKA (reference sequence). The V and J ends lost 5 bases and 1 base, in that order; junction bases with no gene match: 4. The CDR3 loop spans 13 amino acids. The CDR3 DNA reads as TGCAGTGCTCGACGGGACAGGAACACTGAAGCTTTCTTT. Translated, it gives CSARRDRNTEAFF.

The sample holds many counts of this clonotype. The chain recombines TRBV5-4 with TRBJ2-1; unclear D gene. Germline values: CDR1 SGHNT, CDR2 YYREEE (reference sequence). The CDR3 runs 15 residues. The V gene lost 7 bases and the J gene lost 6 bases, with 20 bases spanning the gap. Here the CDR3 DNA reads TGTGCCAGCTCCTCTATAGTCACGTCGTTCAATGAGCAGTTCTTC. Its translation: CASSSIVTSFNEQFF.

This rearrangement joins TRBV5-1 to TRBJ1-1; 10 nucleotides align to TRBD1. Germline V lookup: CDR1 SGHRS, CDR2 YFSETQ. V trimming: 3 bases; J trimming: 5 bases; junction bases outside the gene matches: 7. The CDR3 consists of 15 residues. Here the CDR3 reads CASSSKGQGSTEAFF. The CDR3, as DNA: TGCGCCAGCAGCTCGAAGGGACAGGGGAGTACTGAAGCTTTCTTT.

The chain has TRBV4-2 and TRBJ2-7; TRBD1 or TRBD2 may be the D gene (6 bases each). The CDR3 has 16 amino acids. V was clipped by 0 bases and J by 6 bases, with 18 bases between them. Per the germline V gene, CDR1 is LGHNA and CDR2 is YNFKEQ. The CDR3 coding sequence is TGTGCCAGCAGCCAAGATTGGAGAGGGGGGACCCGCGAGCAGTACTTC. As protein: CASSQDWRGGTREQYF.

The sample holds a few counts of this clonotype. The chain links TRBV24-1 to TRBJ1-2; no reliable D call. CDR1 KGHDR and CDR2 SFDVKD come from the germline V gene. With 6 bases removed from V and 0 bases from J, the gap between germline ends came to 7 bases. The CDR3 sequence is 13 residues long. The CDR3 is CATSRAANYGYTF. The CDR3 bases are TGTGCCACCAGTCGAGCAGCTAACTATGGCTACACCTTC.

This clonotype was seen a few times. V and J are TRBV3-1 and TRBJ2-5; TRBD2 aligns across 11 bases. The V segment lost 0 bases and the J segment 2 bases; nucleotides outside the gene matches: 5. The CDR3 has 17 residues. Looked up from germline, CDR1 is LGHDT and CDR2 is YNNKEL (reference sequence). The CDR3 DNA reads TGTGCCAGCAGCCAAGAAGCCTTAGCGGGGGGGCAAGAGACCCAGTACTTC. Translation: CASSQEALAGGQETQYF.

This clonotype was observed a handful of times. The chain is built from TRBV5-6 and TRBJ1-6, with unresolved D. V gave up 7 bases and J gave up 0 bases, with 8 bases separating them. The CDR3 sequence is 14 residues long. Per the germline V gene, CDR1 is SGHDT and CDR2 is YYEEEE. The CDR3 DNA sequence: TGTGCCAGCGGTCCGAGCTCCTATAATTCACCCCTCCACTTT. Its translation: CASGPSSYNSPLHF.

This chain uses TRBV30 with TRBJ2-1; 8 bases align to TRBD2. With 5 bases clipped from V and 0 bases from J, the junction kept 6 bases outside the gene matches. Germline V CDR1 and CDR2: GTSNPN, SVGIG (reference sequence). CDR3 size: 15 residues. The CDR3 region is CAWGEGTSSYNEQFF. The CDR3 bases are TGTGCCTGGGGGGAGGGGACTAGCTCCTACAATGAGCAGTTCTTC.

Remarks on this clonotype: At one boundary the junction diverges from the germline segment, which might be a read error. The chain recombines TRBV11-3 with TRBJ2-1; D possibly uses TRBD1 or TRBD2 (6 bases each). The CDR3 has 14 residues. The V gene's germline CDR1 is SGHNT and CDR2 YENEEA. The CDR3 reads CASSSRGAADEQLF. The CDR3 DNA reads as TGTGCCAGCAGCTCAAGGGGGGCCGCGGATGAGCAGCTCTTC.

The rearrangement uses TRBV9 and TRBJ2-5; D possibly matches TRBD1 or TRBD2 (5 bases each). This CDR3 region has 15 residues. In germline, CDR1 is SGDLS, CDR2 YYNGEE. The V and J ends lost 3 bases and 3 bases respectively, with 15 bases between them. CDR3 DNA sequence: TGTGCCAGCAGCGCCCCTGGGACGGCAGAAGAGACCCAGTACTTC. Translation: CASSAPGTAEETQYF.

J is TRBJ1-6 and V is TRBV5-1, with a tentative D call TRBD1 (5 bases). The CDR3 totals 16 residues. Germline V gives CDR1 SGHRS, CDR2 YFSETQ. V shed 0 bases and J shed 8 bases, with 15 bases lying between them. CDR3 bases: TGCGCCAGCAGCTTGGCCCAGGGAGGCGCCCATTCACCCCTCCACTTT. Its protein product is CASSLAQGGAHSPLHF.

The chain carries TRBV20-1 and TRBJ2-7; D perhaps matches TRBD1 (5 bases). Germline-derived CDR1 and CDR2 are DFQATT and SNEGSKA (reference sequence). V lost 2 bases and J lost 1, with 12 bases in between. This CDR3 is built from 14 residues. CDR3 protein: CSARMVDRSYEQYF. CDR3 nucleotides: TGCAGTGCTAGAATGGTAGACAGATCCTACGAGCAGTACTTC.

This rearrangement joins TRBV5-1 to TRBJ2-7; maybe TRBD2 (5 bases). Germline-derived CDR1 and CDR2 are SGHRS and YFSETQ. Between the trimmed V and J ends, which lost 4 bases and 2 bases, there was a span of 10 bases. The CDR3 extends over 13 amino acids. CDR3 nucleotide sequence: TGCGCCAGCAGCGTGGGAGCTACCTACGAGCAGTACTTC. Amino acid sequence: CASSVGATYEQYF. Drawing the rest from reference TRBV5-1 and TRBJ2-7, the complete variable domain is KAGVTQTPRYLIKTRGQQVTLSCSPISGHRSVSWYQQTPGQGLQFLFEYFSETQRNKGNFPGRFSGRQFSNSRSEMNVSTLELGDSALYLCASSVGATYEQYFGPGTRLTVT.

V is TRBV6-2 or TRBV6-3 and J is TRBJ1-5; TRBD1 matches at 7 bases. The CDR3 consists of 13 residues. V was pared by 7 bases and J by 2 bases, with 2 bases of the junction left unmatched. From germline, CDR1 is MNHEY and CDR2 SVGEGT. CDR3 nucleotide sequence: TGTGCCAGCATAGACAGGGGCAATCAGCCCCAGCATTTT. It specifies CASIDRGNQPQHF.

The rearrangement links TRBV7-9 to TRBJ1-1; D call uncertain. The V end lost 1 base, the J end lost 3 bases, and 9 bases lay between the germline ends. This CDR3 has 14 residues. Germline V gene data show CDR1 as SEHNR and CDR2 as FQNEAQ (reference sequence). The chain's CDR3 is CASSLGIGDTEAFF. The CDR3 bases are TGTGCCAGCAGCTTAGGGATTGGGGACACTGAAGCTTTCTTT.

V usage is TRBV7-6 and J usage is TRBJ2-3; 10 nucleotides agree with TRBD1. The CDR3 contains 16 residues. From germline, CDR1 is SGHVS and CDR2 FNYEAQ. The ends lost 4 bases at V and 2 bases at J; junction bases unmatched: 6. The CDR3 region has the DNA TGTGCCAGCAGCTCGGGACAGGGGCGGTACACAGATACGCAGTATTTT. The encoded protein is CASSSGQGRYTDTQYF. The entire variable domain, with the rest obtained from reference TRBV7-6 and TRBJ2-3, is as follows: GAGVSQSPRYKVTKRGQDVALRCDPISGHVSLYWYRQALGQGPEFLTYFNYEAQQDKSGLPNDRFSAERPEGSISTLTIQRTEQRDSAMYRCASSSGQGRYTDTQYFGPGTRLTVL.

The chain combines TRBV2 with TRBJ2-1; D is perhaps TRBD1 or TRBD2 (6 bases each). The ends were cut back, 1 base at V and 1 base at J, with 14 bases in the middle. Germline CDR1 reads SNHLY; CDR2 reads FYNNEI. This CDR3 comprises 17 residues. The CDR3 reads CASSEVSLGGSYNEQFF. The CDR3 DNA sequence: TGTGCCAGCAGTGAAGTCTCTCTAGGGGGGTCCTACAATGAGCAGTTCTTC.

There are a few counts of this clonotype. The rearrangement uses TRBV11-2 and TRBJ1-2, with TRBD1 matching over 7 bases. Trimming removed 5 bases from V and 8 bases from J; junction bases left unmatched: 8. The CDR3 has 13 amino acids. Germline V gene sequence: CDR1 SGHAT, CDR2 FQNNGV. In nucleotides, the CDR3 is TGTGCCAGCAGCCCGACAGGGAGCGGCGGCTACACCTTC. This sequence encodes CASSPTGSGGYTF. Filled out from reference TRBV11-2 and TRBJ1-2, the complete variable domain reads EAGVAQSPRYKIIEKRQSVAFWCNPISGHATLYWYQQILGQGPKLLIQFQNNGVVDDSQLPKDRFSAERLKGVDSTLKIQPAKLEDSAVYLCASSPTGSGGYTFGSGTRLTVV.

The chain joins TRBV4-1 to TRBJ2-1; 10 bases are shared with TRBD2. CDR1 is MGHRA and CDR2 is YSYEKL in the germline V gene. V shed 3 bases and J 2 bases; nucleotides not matched to a gene: 4. The CDR3 runs 16 residues. CDR3 amino acids: CASSQVAGGAYNEQFF. Here the CDR3 DNA reads TGCGCCAGCAGCCAGGTAGCGGGGGGTGCCTACAATGAGCAGTTCTTC.